The 27 T cell receptor beta chains in this list originate from one sample, sequenced in a study of Ad26.COV2.S vaccination and SARS-CoV-2 variants. The data were produced by immunoSEQ multiplex PCR, yet TCRdb's version contains in-frame clones alone and is incomplete. The sample shows roughly 700,000 clones, about 89% of them seen only once. Documented treatment: approximately 18 received Ad26.COV2.S at low or high dose, single or two shots; a few received placebo; per-sample allocation not given. Material that was analyzed had been drawn on day 63 after the first vaccine or placebo injection. The source material was peripheral blood, sampled in a trial of Ad26.COV2.S vaccine versus placebo. Receptors originate from a person between 18 and 60 years old who received the Ad26.COV2.S COVID-19 vaccine or a placebo.

The chain joins TRBV6-4 to TRBJ2-2; D unresolved. Per germline, CDR1 MRHNA and CDR2 SNTAGT. Trimming left V 0 bases short and J 3 bases short, with 8 bases between. The CDR3 runs 15 residues. The CDR3 here is CASSDSTSDTGELFF. For the CDR3, the DNA is TGTGCCAGCAGTGACTCGACCTCCGACACCGGGGAGCTGTTTTTT.

In its sample, this clone was seen a few times. This rearrangement joins TRBV10-1 to TRBJ1-1, with D unclear. Germline CDR1 and CDR2: WNHNN and SYGVQD (reference sequence). The V and J ends lost 6 bases and 2 bases respectively, with 7 bases between them. CDR3 length equals 12 residues. Here the CDR3 DNA reads TGCGCCAGCAGCCAGGCCAACACTGAAGCTTTCTTT. Protein sequence: CASSQANTEAFF.

With respect to this clone: The identical CDR3 is also encoded by other nucleotide sequences in the sample. The rearrangement links TRBV5-1 to TRBJ2-5; 9 nucleotides line up with TRBD1. CDR3 length equals 14 residues. V shed 4 bases, J shed 5 bases, and the junction held 6 bases outside the gene matches. Germline CDR1 SGHRS, CDR2 YFSETQ. The CDR3 loop is CASSRGQGGETQYF. Here the CDR3 DNA reads TGCGCCAGCAGCAGGGGACAGGGAGGGGAGACCCAGTACTTC.

J is TRBJ2-1 and V is TRBV6-6, with D possibly being TRBD1 (6 bases). The germline CDR1 and CDR2 sequences are MNHNY and SVGAGI (reference sequence). This CDR3 has 12 amino acids. V shed 6 bases and J shed 11 bases, with 14 bases lying between them. The CDR3 loop is CASRPEGDKQFF. Here the CDR3 DNA reads TGTGCCAGCAGGCCCGAGGGGGACAAGCAGTTCTTC.

The genes are TRBV11-2 and TRBJ2-1; TRBD1 aligns across 8 bases. There are 16 residues in the CDR3. Germline V lookup: CDR1 SGHAT, CDR2 FQNNGV. The V gene end was trimmed by 0 bases and the J gene end by 8 bases; junction bases not matched to a gene: 9. The CDR3 coding sequence is TGTGCCAGCAGCTTAGATTTTTCAGGGGGCCAGGATGAGCAGTTCTTC. Translated: CASSLDFSGGQDEQFF.

The CDR3 nucleotides read TGTGCCAGCAGTGGAGGGCGGACAGGGTCCACAGATACGCAGTATTTT. It specifies CASSGGRTGSTDTQYF. The chain links TRBV2 to TRBJ2-3, with 8 positions matching TRBD1. Germline CDR1 SNHLY, CDR2 FYNNEI. CDR3 size: 16 residues. The V and J ends lost 4 bases and 2 bases, in that order; junction bases with no gene match: 8. Variable domain in full (rest from reference TRBV2 and TRBJ2-3): EPEVTQTPSHQVTQMGQEVILRCVPISNHLYFYWYRQILGQKVEFLVSFYNNEISEKSEIFDDQFSVERPDGSNFTLKIRSTKLEDSAMYFCASSGGRTGSTDTQYFGPGTRLTVL.

This clone was counted a few times. The chain has TRBV4-2 and TRBJ1-6; D unresolved. CDR1 LGHNA and CDR2 YNFKEQ come from the germline V gene. Deletions cut 0 bases from V and 7 bases from J, with 19 bases between. The CDR3 has 18 residues. The CDR3 bases are TGTGCCAGCAGCCAAGATGAGCCAAGTGGCAATCGGAATTCACCCCTCCACTTT. This translates into CASSQDEPSGNRNSPLHF.

The CDR3 DNA follows: TGCGCCAGCAGCCGGGAAGGGACAGAGAATTCACCCCTCCACTTT. This encodes CASSREGTENSPLHF. The rearrangement joins TRBV4-3 to TRBJ1-6; 7 nucleotides line up with TRBD1. Germline V gene lookup returns CDR1 LGHNA and CDR2 YSLEER. V shed 4 bases and J 7 bases; nucleotides not matched to a gene: 7. This CDR3 is built from 15 residues.

The rearrangement uses TRBV6-6 and TRBJ2-1, with 10 bases matching TRBD2. V shed 8 bases, J shed 7 bases, and the junction held 5 bases outside the gene matches. Germline assignment: CDR1 MNHNY and CDR2 SVGAGI (reference sequence). The CDR3 spans 13 residues. In nucleotides, the CDR3 is TGTGCCAGCCAAGGGACTAGCGCTAATGAGCAGTTCTTC. Translation gives CASQGTSANEQFF.

This chain's CDR3 is CASSGTGTETNEQFF. DNA of the CDR3: TGTGCCAGCAGCGGAACCGGGACCGAGACCAATGAGCAGTTCTTC. This sequence joins TRBV27 and TRBJ2-1, with D perhaps assigned TRBD1 or TRBD2 (5 bases each). The CDR3 sequence is 15 residues long. CDR1 and CDR2 from the germline V gene are MNHEY and SMNVEV (reference sequence). Trimming removed 6 bases at V and 6 bases at J, with 18 bases between.

The gene calls are TRBV30 and TRBJ2-5, with D uncertain. V was shortened by 2 bases and J by 7 bases, with 11 bases between the two germline ends. In germline, CDR1 is GTSNPN, CDR2 SVGIG (reference sequence). The CDR3 runs 12 residues. The CDR3, as DNA: TGTGCCTGGAGTTCCCCCCAGGCGACCCAGTACTTC. Encoded protein: CAWSSPQATQYF.

This clone appeared once. The chain employs TRBV15 and TRBJ2-1; D remains unclear. The CDR3 consists of 13 residues. The V end lost 0 bases, the J end lost 5 bases, and 5 bases lay between the germline ends. Germline assignment: CDR1 LNHNV and CDR2 YYDKDF (reference sequence). The DNA for the CDR3 is TGTGCCACCAGCAGAGATCCCAACAATGAGCAGTTCTTC. Translated: CATSRDPNNEQFF.

This clone was seen only a few times. The chain carries TRBV10-1 and TRBJ2-7; D gene unclear. Germline CDR1 WNHNN, CDR2 SYGVQD (reference sequence). With 3 bases removed from V and 5 bases from J, the gap between germline ends came to 14 bases. The CDR3 is 14 residues long. As DNA, the CDR3 is TGCGCCAGCAGTGAAGGAACCCTACGCCACGAGCAGTACTTC. This translates into CASSEGTLRHEQYF.

The chain carries TRBV9 and TRBJ2-2, with 14 positions matching TRBD2. V gave up 4 bases and J gave up 4 bases; unmatched junction bases: 12. Germline values: CDR1 SGDLS, CDR2 YYNGEE. The CDR3 is made up of 19 amino acids. The DNA of the CDR3 is TGTGCCAGCAGCTTGACCGGGACTAGCGGGAGAACGGGCACCGGGGAGCTGTTTTTT. It codes for CASSLTGTSGRTGTGELFF.

J is TRBJ2-7 and V is TRBV6-5, with 14 bases identical to TRBD2. V shed 6 bases, J shed 0 bases, and the junction held 1 base outside the gene matches. The CDR3 spans 15 residues. Germline CDR1 reads MNHEY; CDR2 reads SVGAGI. CDR3 DNA sequence: TGTGCCAGCAGGGGACTAGCGGGAGTCTCCTACGAGCAGTACTTC. As protein: CASRGLAGVSYEQYF.

About this clone itself: Other DNA sequences in the sample encode the same CDR3. This chain links TRBV7-9 with TRBJ1-1, with 7 bases lining up with TRBD1. V lost 2 bases to trimming and J lost 1 base; unmatched junction nucleotides: 1. The germline V gene has CDR1 SEHNR and CDR2 FQNEAQ (reference sequence). CDR3 length: 14 amino acids. The CDR3 here is CASSLQGGNTEAFF. Written as DNA, the CDR3 is TGTGCCAGCAGCTTACAGGGGGGGAACACTGAAGCTTTCTTT.

V and J are TRBV11-2 and TRBJ2-3; the match to TRBD2 covers 12 bases. The CDR3 length is 18 residues. J gave up 2 bases and V 2 bases, and 8 bases lay outside the gene matches. The V gene's germline CDR1 is SGHAT and CDR2 FQNNGV. The CDR3 bases are TGTGCCAGCAGCTTACCCTTCCTAGCGGGAGGGCACACAGATACGCAGTATTTT. Encoded protein: CASSLPFLAGGHTDTQYF.

This chain connects TRBV2 to TRBJ2-7; D gene unclear. Germline CDR1 reads SNHLY; CDR2 reads FYNNEI. The CDR3 length is 12 residues. With 5 bases removed from V and 4 bases from J, the gap between germline ends came to 9 bases. The CDR3 DNA follows: TGTGCCAGCAGTATTCCCTTGTACGAGCAGTACTTC. It specifies CASSIPLYEQYF.

This clone was seen more than once but under ten times. The sample contains more than one DNA sequence encoding this CDR3. The genes are TRBV30 and TRBJ1-5, with no clear D. The CDR3 consists of 13 residues. Per germline, CDR1 GTSNPN and CDR2 SVGIG (reference sequence). V shed 4 bases and J shed 0 bases, with 7 bases lying between them. The CDR3 is CAWTGGSNQPQHF. CDR3 nucleotides: TGTGCCTGGACTGGAGGTAGCAATCAGCCCCAGCATTTT. The full variable domain, in which reference TRBV30 and TRBJ1-5 provide the parts outside the CDR3, is SQTIHQWPATLVQPVGSPLSLECTVEGTSNPNLYWYRQAAGRGLQLLFYSVGIGQISSEVPQNLSASRPQDRQFILSSKKLLLSDSGFYLCAWTGGSNQPQHFGDGTRLSIL.

The chain combines TRBV5-1 with TRBJ2-7; TRBD1 might be the D (6 bases). There are 15 residues in the CDR3. Per the germline V gene, CDR1 is SGHRS and CDR2 is YFSETQ. V lost 3 bases and J 1 base, leaving 14 bases between the germline ends. The CDR3 DNA reads as TGCGCCAGCAGCTCACCGACAGGTGGATCCTACGAGCAGTACTTC. Protein product: CASSSPTGGSYEQYF.

This clone was detected once. The V call is TRBV21-1, the J call TRBJ1-5; TRBD1 reflects the table's D call only, with no check against the DNA. TRBV21-1 is described as a pseudogene. This CDR3 is built from 17 residues. The CDR3 region is CASSKVTGHFYFWAQHF. Written as DNA, the CDR3 is TGTGCCAGCAGCAAAGTGACGGGACACTTCTATTTCTGGGCCCAGCATTTT.

This chain links TRBV6-5 with TRBJ2-3, with a tentative D call TRBD2 (6 bases). The germline CDR1 and CDR2 sequences are MNHEY and SVGAGI. V was cut by 0 bases and J by 3 bases, with 13 bases left in between. The CDR3 totals 16 residues. Here the CDR3 DNA reads TGTGCCAGCAGTTACTCGGTCGCAGGAGGGACAGATACGCAGTATTTT. It specifies CASSYSVAGGTDTQYF.

The chain is built from TRBV9 and TRBJ2-1, with 9 bases matching TRBD2. This CDR3 is 14 amino acids long. Trimming took 0 bases from V and 9 from J; bases not matched to a gene: 4. Germline V gives CDR1 SGDLS, CDR2 YYNGEE. DNA of the CDR3: TGTGCCAGCAGCGTAGCTAGCGGGATTGGTGAGCAGTTCTTC. This translates into CASSVASGIGEQFF. The whole variable domain, filled in from reference TRBV9 and TRBJ2-1, reads DSGVTQTPKHLITATGQRVTLRCSPRSGDLSVYWYQQSLDQGLQFLIQYYNGEERAKGNILERFSAQQFPDLHSELNLSSLELGDSALYFCASSVASGIGEQFFGPGTRLTVL.

V usage is TRBV27 and J usage is TRBJ2-1; 11 positions match TRBD2. The CDR3 sequence is 18 residues long. Per germline, CDR1 MNHEY and CDR2 SMNVEV (reference sequence). V was pared by 2 bases and J by 0 bases, with 6 bases of the junction left unmatched. The chain's CDR3 is CASSLRGTSGSSYNEQFF. DNA for the CDR3: TGTGCCAGCAGTTTAAGGGGAACTAGCGGGAGCTCCTACAATGAGCAGTTCTTC.

This clone was observed once. A much larger clone lies a single base off, so this may be a read error. At the DNA level, this CDR3 is encoded by other sequences in the same sample as well. V and J are TRBV18 and TRBJ2-7; D uncertain. Trimming shortened V by 0 bases and J by 0 bases, and 3 bases separated the two germline ends. There are 13 residues in the CDR3. In germline, CDR1 is KGHSH, CDR2 LQKENI. Here the CDR3 reads CASSPPSSYEQYF. The CDR3 DNA reads as TGTGCCAGCTCACCACCTAGCTCCTACGAGCAGTACTTC.

This clone was recorded once. The gene calls are TRBV5-1 and TRBJ1-1; tentative D call: TRBD1 (5 bases). The V end lost 4 bases, the J end lost 1 base, and 14 bases lay between the germline ends. The germline V gene has CDR1 SGHRS and CDR2 YFSETQ. The CDR3 contains 15 residues. The CDR3 loop reads CASSPTPGWNTEAFF. CDR3 coding DNA: TGCGCCAGCAGCCCAACCCCAGGGTGGAACACTGAAGCTTTCTTT.

This chain joins TRBV10-1 and TRBJ2-3, with 10 bases that match TRBD2. The CDR3 has 17 residues. Trimming at V came to 4 bases and at J to 1 base, leaving 8 bases not matched to a gene. Looked up from germline, CDR1 is WNHNN and CDR2 is SYGVQD (reference sequence). In DNA, the CDR3 is TGCGCCAGCAGTGCGGGGTTTGGGACTAGCGGCACAGATACGCAGTATTTT. Its protein product is CASSAGFGTSGTDTQYF.